The TCR beta chain under discussion was sequenced for a study of blood T cells in healthy people across ages. Notes on the study in general: With age, beta diversity per million T cells declined roughly linearly, significantly by 40.

Germline V lookup: CDR1 MNHEY, CDR2 SMNVEV (reference sequence). CDR3 size: 13 residues. Between the trimmed V and J ends, which lost 6 bases and 1 base, there was a span of 4 bases. A J-beta primer mix and a sample-barcoded 5' primer were used in a second PCR of roughly 7 to 12 cycles. TCRdb re-called the 5' RACE reads through MiXCR, storing one row per CDR3 protein. The sample consists of under 700,000 distinct CDR3 sequences, less than 25% of them appearing once. Points on this clonotype: Its antigen is as yet unknown.

Another study also made use of these data, one on T cells of mothers and their children.

The V call is TRBV27, the J call TRBJ1-6, with D hard to call. This sequence originates from a boy aged 5-17 years in good health. The sequenced sample consisted of blood. CDR3 region: CASRASYNSPLHF. CDR3 DNA: TGTGCCAGCAGGGCATCCTATAATTCACCCCTCCACTTT.